This T cell receptor (beta chain) was retrieved from a study of blood T cell repertoires in COVID-19. Data came from immunoSEQ multiplex PCR; TCRdb stores just in-frame clones and leaves some out. This sample carries 100,000 to 130,000 clones, over 80% of them seen once, and the ten largest clones take more than 3.5%. The germline gives CDR1 KGHSH, CDR2 LQKENI. The CDR3 is made up of 15 amino acids. J was trimmed by 9 bases and V by 2 bases; bases with no gene match: 8. The origin of this receptor is an older woman with acute or convalescent COVID-19. This sequence joins TRBV18 and TRBJ2-1, with 9 bases matching TRBD2. Source material: peripheral blood. Here the CDR3 DNA reads TGTGCCAGCTCACCAGCCCCTAGCGGGATCGGTGAGCAGTTCTTC. The encoded protein is CASSPAPSGIGEQFF.